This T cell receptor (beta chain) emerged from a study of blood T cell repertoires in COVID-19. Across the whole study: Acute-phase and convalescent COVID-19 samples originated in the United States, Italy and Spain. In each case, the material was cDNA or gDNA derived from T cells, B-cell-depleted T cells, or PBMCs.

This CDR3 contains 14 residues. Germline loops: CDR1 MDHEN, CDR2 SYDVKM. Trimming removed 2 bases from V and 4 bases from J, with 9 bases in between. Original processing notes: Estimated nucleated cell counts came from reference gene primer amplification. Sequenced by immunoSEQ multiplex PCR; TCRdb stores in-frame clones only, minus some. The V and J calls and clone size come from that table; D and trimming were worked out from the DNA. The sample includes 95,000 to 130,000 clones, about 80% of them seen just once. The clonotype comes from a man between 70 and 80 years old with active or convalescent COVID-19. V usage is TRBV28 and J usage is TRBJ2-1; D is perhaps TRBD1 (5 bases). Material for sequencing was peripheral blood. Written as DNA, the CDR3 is TGTGCCAGCAGTTTACTCGACAGATACAATGAGCAGTTCTTC. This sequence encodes CASSLLDRYNEQFF.